The rows below give T cell receptor beta chains drawn from one sample of a study of T cell responses to AZD1222 COVID-19 vaccine. The repertoire was sequenced with immunoSEQ multiplex PCR; TCRdb's copy has only in-frame clones and lacks some. The sample lists 150,000 or so clones, roughly 87% seen once, with approximately 5.1% in the top ten. The sequences come from peripheral blood, collected on day 0 of AZD1222 vaccination. The origin of the receptors is an adult in good health. Both conserved end residues are part of each CDR3. The D gene is left open where the match is weak. Clone size, where shown, is once, few, many, or a class for clones that have expanded.

size: once
J: TRBJ1-1
V: TRBV2
D: NA
CDR3: CASLQAMNTEAFF
DNA: TGTGCCAGCCTACAGGCTATGAACACTGAAGCTTTCTTT

size: NA
J: TRBJ1-2
V: TRBV18
D: TRBD1
CDR3: CASSPLGTAGGPNYGYTF
DNA: TGTGCCAGCTCACCTTTGGGGACAGCCGGGGGCCCAAACTATGGCTACACCTTC

size: NA
J: TRBJ1-1
V: TRBV6-5
D: NA
CDR3: CATRTGSLEAFF
DNA: TGTGCCACCCGAACAGGGTCACTTGAAGCTTTCTTT

size: NA
J: TRBJ1-5
V: TRBV15
D: TRBD1
CDR3: CATSSGTGESNQPQHF
DNA: TGTGCCACCAGCAGCGGGACAGGGGAGAGCAATCAGCCCCAGCATTTT

size: once
J: TRBJ1-1
V: TRBV14
D: NA
CDR3: CASSQAGPEAFF
DNA: TGTGCCAGCAGCCAAGCAGGCCCTGAAGCTTTCTTT

size: NA
J: TRBJ1-4
V: TRBV7-6
D: NA
CDR3: CASSPPSGGAGEKLFF
DNA: TGTGCCAGCAGCCCTCCCTCGGGAGGGGCAGGGGAAAAACTGTTTTTT

size: few
J: TRBJ1-2
V: TRBV10-3
D: NA
CDR3: CAISVGPGQDYGYTF
DNA: TGTGCCATCAGTGTGGGCCCTGGCCAAGACTATGGCTACACCTTC

size: NA
J: TRBJ2-3
V: TRBV24-1
D: TRBD1
CDR3: CATSDPRGRTDTQYF
DNA: TGTGCCACCAGTGATCCGAGGGGGCGGACAGATACGCAGTATTTT

size: NA
J: TRBJ1-5
V: TRBV7-9
D: NA
CDR3: CASSLAHGNQPQHF
DNA: TGTGCCAGCAGCTTAGCACACGGTAATCAGCCCCAGCATTTT

size: NA
J: TRBJ2-7
V: TRBV9
D: NA
CDR3: CASSVGGDSYEQYF
DNA: TGTGCCAGCAGCGTAGGAGGGGACTCCTACGAGCAGTACTTC

size: NA
J: TRBJ1-2
V: TRBV27
D: NA
CDR3: CASSFAGGSYGYTF
DNA: TGTGCCAGCAGTTTTGCCGGGGGCTCTTATGGCTACACCTTC

size: once
J: TRBJ1-5
V: TRBV2
D: NA
CDR3: CASSGESNQPQHF
DNA: TGTGCCAGCAGTGGGGAAAGCAATCAGCCCCAGCATTTT

size: NA
J: TRBJ2-2
V: TRBV5-4
D: NA
CDR3: CASSFDIPQRAYTGELFF
DNA: TGTGCCAGCAGTTTCGATATCCCCCAGAGGGCTTACACCGGGGAGCTGTTTTTT

size: NA
J: TRBJ1-5
V: TRBV24-1
D: NA
CDR3: CATSDFSQPSNQPQHF
DNA: TGTGCCACCAGTGATTTTTCACAGCCCAGCAATCAGCCCCAGCATTTT

size: NA
J: TRBJ1-1
V: TRBV6-5
D: TRBD1
CDR3: CASSFRTGNTEAFF
DNA: TGTGCCAGCAGTTTCAGGACAGGGAACACTGAAGCTTTCTTT

size: NA
J: TRBJ2-2
V: TRBV11-2
D: TRBD2
CDR3: CASSQLAGVSGTGELFF
DNA: TGTGCCAGCAGTCAACTAGCGGGAGTTTCAGGGACCGGGGAGCTGTTTTTT

size: NA
J: TRBJ2-5
V: TRBV4-2
D: NA
CDR3: CASSQGDLVGETQYF
DNA: TGTGCCAGCAGCCAAGGAGATCTAGTTGGAGAGACCCAGTACTTC

size: NA
J: TRBJ2-5
V: TRBV12-3/TRBV12-4
D: NA
CDR3: CASSLGGGETQYF
DNA: TGTGCCAGCAGCCTAGGGGGGGGAGAGACCCAGTACTTC

size: NA
J: TRBJ2-1
V: TRBV4-3
D: NA
CDR3: CASSQDVVAAYNEQFF
DNA: TGCGCCAGCAGCCAAGATGTAGTTGCGGCCTACAATGAGCAGTTCTTC

size: once
J: TRBJ2-7
V: TRBV10-3
D: TRBD2
CDR3: CATRPSGMLRYEQYF
DNA: TGTGCCACCCGTCCTAGCGGGATGTTACGCTACGAGCAGTACTTC

size: NA
J: TRBJ1-1
V: TRBV2
D: TRBD1
CDR3: CASTIGQGAGAFF
DNA: TGTGCCAGCACCATAGGGCAGGGGGCTGGTGCTTTCTTT

size: NA
J: TRBJ2-7
V: TRBV19
D: TRBD1
CDR3: CASSGQVSPEQYF
DNA: TGTGCCAGTTCCGGACAGGTAAGCCCGGAGCAGTACTTC

size: NA
J: TRBJ2-1
V: TRBV19
D: TRBD2
CDR3: CASTRTSSGIYNEQFF
DNA: TGTGCCAGTACCCGAACCTCTAGCGGGATATACAATGAGCAGTTCTTC

size: NA
J: TRBJ2-7
V: TRBV6-1
D: NA
CDR3: CASSEDSYYEQYF
DNA: TGTGCCAGCAGTGAAGACAGCTACTACGAGCAGTACTTC

size: few
J: TRBJ1-2
V: TRBV12-3/TRBV12-4
D: TRBD1
CDR3: CASSPAGGYGYTF
DNA: TGTGCCAGCAGTCCGGCAGGGGGGTATGGCTACACCTTC

size: NA
J: TRBJ2-7
V: TRBV18
D: TRBD1
CDR3: CASSTGTGSSYEQYF
DNA: TGTGCCAGCTCAACCGGGACAGGGAGCTCCTACGAGCAGTACTTC

size: NA
J: TRBJ1-6
V: TRBV2
D: NA
CDR3: CASSEANLLYNSPLHF
DNA: TGTGCCAGCAGTGAAGCGAATCTACTCTATAATTCACCCCTCCACTTT

size: NA
J: TRBJ1-2
V: TRBV29-1
D: NA
CDR3: CSGGGRGGYTF
DNA: TGCAGCGGGGGCGGGCGAGGTGGCTACACCTTC

size: NA
J: TRBJ2-1
V: TRBV11-1
D: NA
CDR3: CASSPNLGPNEQFF
DNA: TGTGCCAGCAGCCCAAATCTAGGACCCAATGAGCAGTTCTTC